The clone carrying this T cell receptor beta chain was seen repeatedly, ten times or more. The sample originates from a study of T cells in Graves' hyperthyroidism and ophthalmopathy. The CDR3 has 12 residues. With V trimmed by 9 bases and J by 1 base, 3 bases remained unmatched. CDR1 is MNHNS and CDR2 is SASEGT in the germline V gene. Amplification targeted TCR beta CDR3 regions from RNA transcripts. Researchers ran a first-round RT-PCR on the TCR CDR3 using the HTBI primer set. TCRdb itself ran the multiplex PCR reads through MiXCR, one entry per CDR3 protein. The data show over 650,000 distinct CDR3 sequences, about 15% seen once.

This chain uses TRBV6-1 with TRBJ2-7, with TRBD1 matching over 7 bases. Sequenced sample: blood. This TCR was sampled from a man aged 18 to 29 with Graves' hyperthyroidism. The CDR3 DNA is TGTGCCAGAAACAGGGGTTCCTACGAGCAGTACTTC. Its translation: CARNRGSYEQYF.